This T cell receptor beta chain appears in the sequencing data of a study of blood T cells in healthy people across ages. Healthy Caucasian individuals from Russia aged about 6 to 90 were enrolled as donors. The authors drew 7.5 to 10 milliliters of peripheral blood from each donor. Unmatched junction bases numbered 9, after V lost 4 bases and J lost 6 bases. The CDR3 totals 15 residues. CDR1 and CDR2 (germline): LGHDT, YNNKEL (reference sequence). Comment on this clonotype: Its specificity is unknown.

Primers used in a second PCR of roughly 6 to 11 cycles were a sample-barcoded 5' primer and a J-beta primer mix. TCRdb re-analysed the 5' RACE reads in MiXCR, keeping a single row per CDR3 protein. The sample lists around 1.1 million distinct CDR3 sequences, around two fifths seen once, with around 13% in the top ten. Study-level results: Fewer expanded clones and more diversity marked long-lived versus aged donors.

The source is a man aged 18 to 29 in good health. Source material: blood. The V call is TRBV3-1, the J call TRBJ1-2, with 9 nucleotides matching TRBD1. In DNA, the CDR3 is TGTGCCAGCAGCCCCATGCCCGGGACAGGGCATGGCTACACCTTC. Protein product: CASSPMPGTGHGYTF.